This TCR beta chain is from a study of regulatory T cells in long-lasting Graves disease. Noted time point: newly diagnosed GD, antithyroid drugs for less than 3 months. With RNA extracted from PBMCs as input, the TCR library was made. CDR3 length: 14 amino acids. CDR1 is SGHAT, CDR2 FQNNGV, per germline. Trimming left V 3 bases short and J 0 bases short, with 9 bases between. This clonotype was recorded at least ten times. According to the study, TCR beta libraries were built with iRepertoire HTBI primers and CDR3-region Arm-PCR. TCRdb reanalysed the multiplex PCR reads using MiXCR and keeps one entry per CDR3 protein. Of hundreds of thousands of distinct CDR3 sequences detected, 16% appear once; the ten largest clones hold around a tenth. A further study also used this sample, focusing on T cells in Graves' hyperthyroidism and ophthalmopathy.

The V call is TRBV11-2, the J call TRBJ2-7; D gene unclear. The material was peripheral blood mononuclear cells (PBMCs), obtained at new diagnosis, from a patient treated with antithyroid drugs. This receptor was taken from a woman younger than 45 with Graves disease. The CDR3 here is CASSFGASSYEQYF. The CDR3 nucleotides read TGTGCCAGCAGCTTTGGAGCTAGCTCCTACGAGCAGTACTTC.